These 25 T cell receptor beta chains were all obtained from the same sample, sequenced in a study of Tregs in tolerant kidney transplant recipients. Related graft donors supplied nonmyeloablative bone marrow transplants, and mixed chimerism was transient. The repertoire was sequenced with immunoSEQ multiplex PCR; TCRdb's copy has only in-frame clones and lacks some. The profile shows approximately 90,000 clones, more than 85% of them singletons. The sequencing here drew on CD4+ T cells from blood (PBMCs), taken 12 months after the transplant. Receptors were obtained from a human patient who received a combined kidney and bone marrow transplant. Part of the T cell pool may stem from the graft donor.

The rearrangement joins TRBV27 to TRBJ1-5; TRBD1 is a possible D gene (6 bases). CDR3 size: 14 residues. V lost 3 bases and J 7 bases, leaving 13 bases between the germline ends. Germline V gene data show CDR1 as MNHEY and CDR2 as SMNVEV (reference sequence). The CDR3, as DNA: TGTGCCAGCAGTTTTTCAGGGGTGGGACAGCCCCAGCATTTT. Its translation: CASSFSGVGQPQHF.

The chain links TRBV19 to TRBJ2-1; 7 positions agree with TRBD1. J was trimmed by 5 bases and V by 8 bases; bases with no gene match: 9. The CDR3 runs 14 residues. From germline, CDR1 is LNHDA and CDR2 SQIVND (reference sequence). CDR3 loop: CASGKTGLNNEQFF. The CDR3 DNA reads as TGTGCCAGTGGAAAGACAGGGTTGAACAATGAGCAGTTCTTC.

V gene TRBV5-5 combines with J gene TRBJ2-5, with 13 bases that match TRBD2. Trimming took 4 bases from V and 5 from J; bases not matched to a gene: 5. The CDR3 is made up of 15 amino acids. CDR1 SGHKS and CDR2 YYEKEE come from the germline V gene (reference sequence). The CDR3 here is CASSTPGLAGETQYF. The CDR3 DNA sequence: TGTGCCAGCAGCACACCGGGACTAGCGGGGGAGACCCAGTACTTC.

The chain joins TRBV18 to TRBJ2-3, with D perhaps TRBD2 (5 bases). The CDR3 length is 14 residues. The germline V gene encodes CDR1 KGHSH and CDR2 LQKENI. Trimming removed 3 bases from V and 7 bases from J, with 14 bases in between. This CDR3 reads CASSPGASPNTQYF. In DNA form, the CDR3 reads TGTGCCAGCTCACCGGGAGCCAGTCCGAATACGCAGTATTTT.

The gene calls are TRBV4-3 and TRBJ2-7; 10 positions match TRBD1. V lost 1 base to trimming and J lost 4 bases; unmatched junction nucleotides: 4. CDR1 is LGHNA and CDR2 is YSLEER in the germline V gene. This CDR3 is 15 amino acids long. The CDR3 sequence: CASSQAGTGEYEQYF. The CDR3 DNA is TGCGCCAGCAGCCAAGCCGGGACAGGGGAGTACGAGCAGTACTTC.

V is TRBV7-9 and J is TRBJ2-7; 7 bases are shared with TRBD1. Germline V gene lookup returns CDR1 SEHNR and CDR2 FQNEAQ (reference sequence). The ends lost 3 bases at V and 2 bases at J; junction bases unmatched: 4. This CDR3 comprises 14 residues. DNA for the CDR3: TGTGCCAGCAGCTTTTGGGACAGACCCTACGAGCAGTACTTC. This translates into CASSFWDRPYEQYF.

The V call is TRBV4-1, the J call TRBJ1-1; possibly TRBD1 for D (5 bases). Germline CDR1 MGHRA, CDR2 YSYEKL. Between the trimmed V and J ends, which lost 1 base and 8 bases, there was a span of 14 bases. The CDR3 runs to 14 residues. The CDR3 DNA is TGCGCCAGCAGCCAAGGGGACGCGGGGAAGGAAGCTTTCTTT. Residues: CASSQGDAGKEAFF.

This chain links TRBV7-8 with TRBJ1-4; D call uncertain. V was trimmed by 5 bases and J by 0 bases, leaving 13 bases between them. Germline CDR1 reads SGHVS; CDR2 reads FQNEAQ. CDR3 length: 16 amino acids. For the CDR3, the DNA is TGTGCCAGCAGCCTCAGCTTAGCGGCAACTAATGAAAAACTGTTTTTT. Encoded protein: CASSLSLAATNEKLFF.

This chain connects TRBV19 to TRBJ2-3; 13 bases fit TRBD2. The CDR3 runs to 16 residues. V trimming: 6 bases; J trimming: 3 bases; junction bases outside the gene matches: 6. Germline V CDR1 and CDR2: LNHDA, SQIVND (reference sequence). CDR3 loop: CASSWTSGGRTDTQYF. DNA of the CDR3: TGTGCCAGTAGCTGGACTAGCGGGGGACGGACAGATACGCAGTATTTT.

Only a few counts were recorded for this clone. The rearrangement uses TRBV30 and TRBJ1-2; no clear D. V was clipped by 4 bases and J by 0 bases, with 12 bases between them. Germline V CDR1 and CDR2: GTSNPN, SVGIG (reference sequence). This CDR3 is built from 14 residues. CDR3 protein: CAWKRSGSNYGYTF. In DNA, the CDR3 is TGTGCCTGGAAACGTTCAGGTTCTAACTATGGCTACACCTTC.

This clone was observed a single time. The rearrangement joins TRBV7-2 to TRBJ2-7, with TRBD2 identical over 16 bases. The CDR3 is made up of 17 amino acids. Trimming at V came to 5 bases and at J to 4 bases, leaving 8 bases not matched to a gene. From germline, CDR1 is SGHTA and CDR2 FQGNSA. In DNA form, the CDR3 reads TGTGCCAGCAGCCCCCAGGGACTAGCGGGGGGGCTTTACGAGCAGTACTTC. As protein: CASSPQGLAGGLYEQYF.

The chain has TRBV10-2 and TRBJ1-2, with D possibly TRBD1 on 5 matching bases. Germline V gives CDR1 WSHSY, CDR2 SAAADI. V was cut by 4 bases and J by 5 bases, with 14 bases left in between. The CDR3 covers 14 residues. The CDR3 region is CASSAQGRDYGYTF. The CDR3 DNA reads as TGCGCCAGCAGTGCGCAAGGCAGGGATTATGGCTACACCTTC.

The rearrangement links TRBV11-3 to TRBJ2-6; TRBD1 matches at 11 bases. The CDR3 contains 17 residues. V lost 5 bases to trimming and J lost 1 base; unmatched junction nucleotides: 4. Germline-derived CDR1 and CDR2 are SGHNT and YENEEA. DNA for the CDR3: TGTGCCAGCAGCCCAGGACAGGGGGCTTCTGGGGCCAACGTCCTGACTTTC. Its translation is CASSPGQGASGANVLTF.

The CDR3 here is CASSEFLGDLDEQFF. The CDR3 region has the DNA TGTGCCAGCAGTGAATTTCTAGGGGATTTGGATGAGCAGTTCTTC. This chain uses TRBV25-1 with TRBJ2-1, with D perhaps matching TRBD1 (5 bases). The CDR3 sequence is 15 residues long. Trimming left V 1 base short and J 8 bases short, with 15 bases between. From germline, CDR1 is MGHDK and CDR2 SYGVNS.

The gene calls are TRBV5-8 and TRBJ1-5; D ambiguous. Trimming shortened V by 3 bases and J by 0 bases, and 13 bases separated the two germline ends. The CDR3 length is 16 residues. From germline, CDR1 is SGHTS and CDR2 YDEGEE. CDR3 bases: TGTGCCAGCAGCTCCAGATTACGATATAGCAATCAGCCCCAGCATTTT. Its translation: CASSSRLRYSNQPQHF.

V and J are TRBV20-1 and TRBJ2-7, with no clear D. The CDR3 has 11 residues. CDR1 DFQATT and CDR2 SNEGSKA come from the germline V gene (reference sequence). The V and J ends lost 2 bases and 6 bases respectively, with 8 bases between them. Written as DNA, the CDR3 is TGCAGTGCTAGAACACCCCCCGAGCAGTACTTC. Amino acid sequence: CSARTPPEQYF.

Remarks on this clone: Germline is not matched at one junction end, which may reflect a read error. CDR3 DNA: TGTGCCAGTACTATAGAGGCGGGGTCCTACAATGAGCAGTTCTTC. This sequence encodes CASTIEAGSYNEQFF. The chain employs TRBV19 and TRBJ2-1; tentatively, D is TRBD2 (6 bases). This CDR3 has 15 residues. Germline-derived CDR1 and CDR2 are LNHDA and SQIVND (reference sequence).

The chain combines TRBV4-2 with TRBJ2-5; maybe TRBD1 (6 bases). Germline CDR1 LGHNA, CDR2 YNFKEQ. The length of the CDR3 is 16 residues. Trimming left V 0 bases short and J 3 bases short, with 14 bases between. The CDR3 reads CASSQDQGRGKETQYF. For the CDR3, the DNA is TGTGCCAGCAGCCAAGATCAGGGGCGAGGGAAAGAGACCCAGTACTTC.

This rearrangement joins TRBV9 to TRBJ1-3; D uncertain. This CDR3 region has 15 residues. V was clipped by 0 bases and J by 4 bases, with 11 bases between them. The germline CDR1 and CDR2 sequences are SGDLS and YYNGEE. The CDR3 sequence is CASSVVGGSGNTIYF. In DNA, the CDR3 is TGTGCCAGCAGCGTAGTTGGAGGATCAGGAAACACCATATATTTT.

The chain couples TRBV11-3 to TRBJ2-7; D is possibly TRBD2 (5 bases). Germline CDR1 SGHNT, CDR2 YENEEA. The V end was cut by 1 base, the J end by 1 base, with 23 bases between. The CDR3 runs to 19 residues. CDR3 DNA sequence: TGTGCCAGCAGCTTAGTCCCCTCTGGACTCTACGAAAGATCCTACGAGCAGTACTTC. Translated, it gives CASSLVPSGLYERSYEQYF.

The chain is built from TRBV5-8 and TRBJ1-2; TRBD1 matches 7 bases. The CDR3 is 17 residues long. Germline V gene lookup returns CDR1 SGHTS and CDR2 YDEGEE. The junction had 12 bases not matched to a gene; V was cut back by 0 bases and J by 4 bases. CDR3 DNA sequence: TGTGCCAGCAGCTTGGGGAAAATGACAGGGCTTGGCTATGGCTACACCTTC. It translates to CASSLGKMTGLGYGYTF.

Written as DNA, the CDR3 is TGTGCCAGCAGCTTAGATCTAGCGGGAGCTGGTAATGAGCAGTTCTTC. As protein: CASSLDLAGAGNEQFF. This chain connects TRBV11-3 to TRBJ2-1, with 10 positions matching TRBD2. This CDR3 contains 16 residues. Losses at the gene ends were 0 bases for V and 7 bases for J; bases not matched to a gene: 6. The germline CDR1 and CDR2 sequences are SGHNT and YENEEA.

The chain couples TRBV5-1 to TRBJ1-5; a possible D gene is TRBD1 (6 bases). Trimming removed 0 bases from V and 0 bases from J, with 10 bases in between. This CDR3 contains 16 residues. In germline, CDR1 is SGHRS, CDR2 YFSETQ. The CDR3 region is CASSLVAGDSNQPQHF. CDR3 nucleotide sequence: TGCGCCAGCAGCTTGGTAGCAGGGGATAGCAATCAGCCCCAGCATTTT.

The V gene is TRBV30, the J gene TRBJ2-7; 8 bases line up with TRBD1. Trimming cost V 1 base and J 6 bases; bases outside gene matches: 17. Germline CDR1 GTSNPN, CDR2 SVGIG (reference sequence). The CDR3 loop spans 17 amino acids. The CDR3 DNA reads TGTGCCTGGAGTGGGGGACAGGTATCGAATTTTGGGCTCGAGCAGTACTTC. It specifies CAWSGGQVSNFGLEQYF.

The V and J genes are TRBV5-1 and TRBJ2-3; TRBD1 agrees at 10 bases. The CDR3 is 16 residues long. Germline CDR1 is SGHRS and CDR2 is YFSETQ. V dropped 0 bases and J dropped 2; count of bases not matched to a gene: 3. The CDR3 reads CASSLEDRGHTDTQYF. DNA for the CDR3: TGCGCCAGCAGCTTGGAAGACAGGGGGCACACAGATACGCAGTATTTT.